This is a list of T cell receptor beta chains from one sample in a study of cytomegalovirus exposure and HLA in healthy donors. Produced via immunoSEQ multiplex PCR; TCRdb's table is partial and in-frame only. Of about 100,000 clones listed, 55% to 85% are singletons. What was sequenced was PBMCs. All receptors come from a man under 40 in good health and CMV-seronegative. The CDR3 runs from the conserved cysteine through the conserved F or W. The D gene is left open where the match is weak. Size values are once, few and many counts, or a class for expanded clones, and some rows have none.

J | V | D | size | DNA | CDR3
TRBJ2-7 | TRBV5-1 | NA | NA | TGCGCCAGCACTGAATCGGGTTCTGAGCAGTACTTC | CASTESGSEQYF
TRBJ2-1 | TRBV2 | TRBD2 | NA | TGTGCCAGCAGTTCCTCCGGGACTAGCGGGAGGCCCTACAATGAGCAGTTCTTC | CASSSSGTSGRPYNEQFF
TRBJ1-5 | TRBV30 | NA | NA | TGTGCCTGGAGTGACGGACAGACAGATCAGCCCCAGCATTTT | CAWSDGQTDQPQHF
TRBJ2-1 | TRBV7-7 | NA | NA | TGTGCCAGCAGCTTAGCCCTAAACAATGAGCAGTTCTTC | CASSLALNNEQFF
TRBJ2-4 | TRBV9 | TRBD2 | NA | TGTGCCAGCAGCCCGGCCGGTGGGGAGGGAAACATTCAGTACTTC | CASSPAGGEGNIQYF
TRBJ2-7 | TRBV5-1 | TRBD2 | NA | TGCGCCAGCAGCTTGGGGACTAGCGACGAGCAGTACTTC | CASSLGTSDEQYF
TRBJ2-7 | TRBV6-5 | NA | NA | TGTGCCAGCAAGTGGCCCAGGTTGGACGAGCAGTACTTC | CASKWPRLDEQYF
TRBJ1-6 | TRBV7-2 | TRBD1 | NA | TGTGCCAGCAGCTGGACAGGGGATGGGTTTAGCTCCTATAATTCACCCCTCCACTTT | CASSWTGDGFSSYNSPLHF
TRBJ2-7 | TRBV30 | TRBD2 | NA | TGTGCCTGGAGCAGGCTAGCGGGCATCATCTCCTACGAGCAGTACTTC | CAWSRLAGIISYEQYF
TRBJ2-7 | TRBV27 | TRBD1 | few | TGTGCCAGCAGTCAGAACCCCTCGGACAGGAAATACGAGCAGTACTTC | CASSQNPSDRKYEQYF
TRBJ2-7 | TRBV28 | TRBD2 | NA | TGTGCCAGCAGTTCAGGACTAGCGGGAGTGGGGGAGCAGTACTTC | CASSSGLAGVGEQYF
TRBJ1-1 | TRBV5-1 | NA | NA | TGCGCCAGCAGCTTGGGTTCAAGGGGGGGCGGGAACACTGAAGCTTTCTTT | CASSLGSRGGGNTEAFF
TRBJ2-7 | TRBV27 | TRBD2 | NA | TGTGCCAGCAGACACGAGACTAGCGACTACGAGCAGTACTTC | CASRHETSDYEQYF
TRBJ1-4 | TRBV9 | NA | NA | TGTGCCAGCAGCTCAGGGAACGGAGCTAATGAAAAACTGTTTTTT | CASSSGNGANEKLFF
TRBJ1-2 | TRBV4-1 | NA | NA | TGCGCCAGCAGCCAAGATATAAGGGAGTACTATGGCTACACCTTC | CASSQDIREYYGYTF
TRBJ2-3 | TRBV4-2 | NA | NA | TGTGCCAGCAGCCTAACACGGGGTAGCACAGATACGCAGTATTTT | CASSLTRGSTDTQYF
TRBJ2-2 | TRBV30 | NA | NA | TGTGCCTGGAGTCATTCCCAGGTCCCGAACACCGGGGAGCTGTTTTTT | CAWSHSQVPNTGELFF
TRBJ2-2 | TRBV28 | TRBD1 | NA | TGTGCCAGCCGGCCGGCAGGGGGAGTAGGGGAGCTGTTTTTT | CASRPAGGVGELFF
TRBJ1-1 | TRBV27 | NA | NA | TGTGCCAGCAGTTCCAAGACTGCTTTGAACACTGAAGCTTTCTTT | CASSSKTALNTEAFF
TRBJ2-2 | TRBV7-8 | NA | few | TGTGCCAGCAGCGAAGAGGCCCCAGGGGAGCTGTTTTTT | CASSEEAPGELFF
TRBJ2-1 | TRBV5-1 | NA | NA | TGCGCCAGCAGCGAGGGCGGGACCGTCAGCGAGCAGTTCTTC | CASSEGGTVSEQFF
TRBJ2-5 | TRBV9 | TRBD1 | NA | TGTGCCAGCAGCGCCCGGACAGGCCAAGAGACCCAGTACTTC | CASSARTGQETQYF
TRBJ1-2 | TRBV5-1 | NA | few | TGCGCCAGCAACTCCGGACAGTATGGCTACACCTTC | CASNSGQYGYTF
TRBJ1-3 | TRBV6-6 | TRBD1 | many | TGTGCCAGCACCGGGACAGCTAATGGAAACACCATATATTTT | CASTGTANGNTIYF
TRBJ1-2 | TRBV5-1 | TRBD1 | NA | TGCGCCAGCAGCTGGGACAGGGACTATGGCTACACCTTC | CASSWDRDYGYTF
TRBJ2-1 | TRBV2 | TRBD2 | once | TGTGCCAGCAGTGAATGGGAGACTAGCGGGGGGTATGAGCAGTTCTTC | CASSEWETSGGYEQFF
TRBJ2-1 | TRBV5-1 | NA | NA | TGCGCCAGCAGCCTTGATTCTAACAATGAGCAGTTCTTC | CASSLDSNNEQFF
TRBJ1-3 | TRBV13 | TRBD1 | NA | TGTGCCAGCAGCTTAAGACAGGGGCCCTTCTCTGGAAACACCATATATTTT | CASSLRQGPFSGNTIYF
TRBJ2-7 | TRBV28 | TRBD2 | NA | TGTGCCAGCAGTTCCACCGGGACTAGCGGGAGGTTGAGCTACGAGCAGTACTTC | CASSSTGTSGRLSYEQYF
TRBJ2-2 | TRBV14 | TRBD2 | NA | TGTGCCAGCAGCCAAGAGGGGGGACAGGACTTAGCGGGAGGGCCGATGGGTTGTACCGGGGAGCTGTTTTTT | CASSQEGGQDLAGGPMGCTGELFF
TRBJ1-5 | TRBV5-1 | NA | NA | TGCGCCAGCAGCCTTGTCCCCGGGAGTAATCAGCCCCAGCATTTT | CASSLVPGSNQPQHF
TRBJ2-3 | TRBV5-1 | TRBD2 | NA | TGCGCCAGCAGGCCATCTAGCGGCCTAAGCACAGATACGCAGTATTTT | CASRPSSGLSTDTQYF
TRBJ2-2 | TRBV7-2 | TRBD2 | NA | TGTGCCAGCAGCTCGGGACTAGCGGGGGGTTCGAACACCGGGGAGCTGTTTTTT | CASSSGLAGGSNTGELFF
TRBJ1-2 | TRBV6-4 | TRBD1 | NA | TGTGCCAGCAGTGACCCCTACAGGGGGCAAGACTATGGCTACACCTTC | CASSDPYRGQDYGYTF
TRBJ2-1 | TRBV5-4 | NA | NA | TGTGCCAGCAGCTTCGATCGGGTAGCTGGCGATGAGCAGTTCTTC | CASSFDRVAGDEQFF
TRBJ2-5 | TRBV9 | TRBD2 | once | TGTGCCAGCAGCATAGGACTAGCAGAAGAGACCCAGTACTTC | CASSIGLAEETQYF
TRBJ1-6 | TRBV11-2 | TRBD1 | NA | TGTGCCAGCAGCTTTCAGACAGGGGATAATTCACCCCTCCACTTT | CASSFQTGDNSPLHF
TRBJ2-1 | TRBV14 | NA | NA | TGTGCCAGCAGCCAAGTAGGCAGGGCCCATGAGCAGTTCTTC | CASSQVGRAHEQFF
TRBJ2-5 | TRBV6-1 | TRBD1 | NA | TGTGCCAGCAACCCGACAGGGCAGGGGGAGACCCAGTACTTC | CASNPTGQGETQYF
TRBJ2-5 | TRBV30 | TRBD2 | NA | TGTGCCTGGAGTGCCGGACTAGCGGACCAAGAGACCCAGTACTTC | CAWSAGLADQETQYF
TRBJ1-1 | TRBV5-4 | TRBD1 | NA | TGTGCCAGTCTTGGAAGTCACCCGGGACGCCAGGGGGCTGAAGCTTTCTTT | CASLGSHPGRQGAEAFF
TRBJ1-1 | TRBV7-9 | NA | NA | TGTGCCAGCAGCTCGCCTTTGACAGGCACGGGCGGCACTGAAGCTTTCTTT | CASSSPLTGTGGTEAFF
TRBJ1-5 | TRBV2 | TRBD1 | once | TGTGCCAGCAGGGGGACAGGGGCTAATCAGCCCCAGCATTTT | CASRGTGANQPQHF
TRBJ2-1 | TRBV5-5 | TRBD2 | NA | TGTGCCAGCAGCCTTCTAGCGGGGACTTACAATGAGCAGTTCTTC | CASSLLAGTYNEQFF
TRBJ2-5 | TRBV28 | TRBD2 | NA | TGTGCCAGCAGGCCCGGAGTGCGGATAGCGGGAGCCTCCCTTTCTACTGAGACCCAGTACTTC | CASRPGVRIAGASLSTETQYF
TRBJ1-1 | TRBV5-5 | NA | NA | TGTGCCAGCAGCTTTCTTGTAAGTAGTCATGAAGCTTTCTTT | CASSFLVSSHEAFF
TRBJ2-7 | TRBV5-3 | TRBD2 | NA | TGTGCCGGAGGACTAGCGGGAGACGAGCAGTACTTC | CAGGLAGDEQYF
TRBJ2-3 | TRBV9 | TRBD1 | NA | TGTGCCAGCAGCGTAGAGGGGGCTGGGAGCACAGATACGCAGTATTTT | CASSVEGAGSTDTQYF
TRBJ2-3 | TRBV30 | NA | NA | TGTGCCTGGAGGCCGGGGGAAACAGATACGCAGTATTTT | CAWRPGETDTQYF
TRBJ2-3 | TRBV5-4 | TRBD1 | NA | TGTGCCAGCAGCTCGGACAGGGGATCAGATACGCAGTATTTT | CASSSDRGSDTQYF
TRBJ1-2 | TRBV30 | NA | NA | TGTGCCTGGAGTCCAGGATTACACTATGGCTACACCTTC | CAWSPGLHYGYTF
TRBJ2-7 | TRBV5-1 | TRBD1 | NA | TGCGCCAGCAGCTTGAAAGGGACAGGGGGTGGCGAGCAGTACTTC | CASSLKGTGGGEQYF
TRBJ2-3 | TRBV9 | NA | once | TGTGCCAGCAGCGTAACCGAACGCAGGGGAGATACGCAGTATTTT | CASSVTERRGDTQYF
TRBJ1-1 | TRBV5-1 | NA | NA | TGCGCCAGCAGCTTTGGGGGCGAGAGCACTGAAGCTTTCTTT | CASSFGGESTEAFF
TRBJ2-3 | TRBV19 | TRBD2 | NA | TGTGCCAGTAGTATAAGCCAGGGAGGGGTCACAGATACGCAGTATTTT | CASSISQGGVTDTQYF
TRBJ1-2 | TRBV29-1 | NA | NA | TGCAGCGTGGAGCCCGGCACAGGGCTAGACGGCTATGGCTACACCTTC | CSVEPGTGLDGYGYTF
TRBJ2-3 | TRBV28 | TRBD1 | once | TGTGCCAGCAGTTATACAGGGGTTCGAGGCACAGATACGCAGTATTTT | CASSYTGVRGTDTQYF